What follows are 5 T cell receptor beta chains derived from one specimen sequenced in a study of blood T cells in healthy people across ages. Next came a second PCR, run for about 7 to 12 cycles, which used a sample-barcoded 5' primer along with a J-beta primer mix. Each CDR3 protein is one row after TCRdb ran MiXCR on the 5' RACE reads. The table lists 1 million or so distinct CDR3 sequences, less than 50% of them singletons. The sequencing sample was made of blood. These receptor sequences come from a woman aged 55-70 years in good health.

The chain employs TRBV15 and TRBJ2-4, with TRBD2 matching over 9 bases. The germline gives CDR1 LNHNV, CDR2 YYDKDF (reference sequence). This CDR3 region has 16 residues. The V segment lost 3 bases and the J segment 0 bases; nucleotides outside the gene matches: 3. CDR3 sequence (DNA): TGTGCCACCAGCAGTAGCGGGAGCGAAGCCAAAAACATTCAGTACTTC. Translated, it gives CATSSSGSEAKNIQYF.

The chain has TRBV24-1 and TRBJ2-2; D not resolved. The V end was cut by 3 bases, the J end by 5 bases, with 21 bases between. CDR3 size: 18 residues. The germline V gene has CDR1 KGHDR and CDR2 SFDVKD. This CDR3 reads CATSDRPSDPAFTGELFF. The CDR3 region has the DNA TGTGCCACCAGTGATCGCCCCTCGGACCCGGCGTTTACCGGGGAGCTGTTTTTT.

This clonotype came up once. The rearrangement links TRBV12-3 or TRBV12-4 to TRBJ2-1, with D possibly TRBD1 on 6 matching bases. The V end lost 9 bases, the J end lost 0 bases, and 15 bases lay between the germline ends. CDR3 length: 15 residues. The CDR3 DNA reads as TGTGCCAGTAGTCTGCCAGGGGCCTCCTACAATGAGCAGTTCTTC. Protein sequence: CASSLPGASYNEQFF.

The genes are TRBV20-1 and TRBJ1-1; a weak D match, TRBD1 (6 bases). Germline V CDR1 and CDR2: DFQATT, SNEGSKA (reference sequence). V was clipped by 6 bases and J by 2 bases, with 16 bases between them. This CDR3 has 14 residues. This CDR3 is CSAPNRVGNTEAFF. For the CDR3, the DNA is TGCAGTGCACCGAACAGGGTTGGTAACACTGAAGCTTTCTTT.

The table lists this clonotype with a count of one. This rearrangement joins TRBV6-5 to TRBJ1-2; a possible D gene is TRBD1 (6 bases). Germline CDR1 is MNHEY and CDR2 is SVGAGI. CDR3 length equals 16 residues. The germline V and J ends were trimmed by 5 bases and 1 base, with 17 bases remaining between them. CDR3 coding DNA: TGTGCCAGCAGTCCAATACAGGGAATTCTTAACTATGGCTACACCTTC. It translates to CASSPIQGILNYGYTF.